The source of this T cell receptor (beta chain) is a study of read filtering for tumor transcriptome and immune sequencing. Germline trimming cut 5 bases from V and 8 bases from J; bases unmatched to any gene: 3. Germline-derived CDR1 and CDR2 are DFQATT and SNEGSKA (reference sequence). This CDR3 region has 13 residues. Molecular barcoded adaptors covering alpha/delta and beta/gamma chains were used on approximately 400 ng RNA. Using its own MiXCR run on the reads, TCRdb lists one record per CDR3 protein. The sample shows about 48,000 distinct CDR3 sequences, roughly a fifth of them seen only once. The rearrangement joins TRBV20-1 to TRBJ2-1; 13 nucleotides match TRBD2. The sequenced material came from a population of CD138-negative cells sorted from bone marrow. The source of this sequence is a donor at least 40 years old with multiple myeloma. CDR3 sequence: CSADGLAGDEQFF. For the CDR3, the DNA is TGCAGTGCTGATGGACTAGCGGGAGATGAGCAGTTCTTC.